This T cell receptor beta chain stems from a study of OX40 agonist ivuxolimab in advanced cancers. Notes on the study in general: Among the lowest levels of clonal expansion were found in partial responders at 0.1-3.0 mg/kg.

The assay was immunoSEQ multiplex PCR, and TCRdb's table has in-frame clones only and misses some. This table holds some 100,000 clones, 90% found once. Germline V gene sequence: CDR1 MNHEY, CDR2 SVGAGI. This CDR3 region has 14 residues. V was trimmed by 2 bases and J by 5 bases, leaving 10 bases between them. Regarding this clone: The antigen is not known.

The sample in question was CD4+ or CD8+ T cells sorted from blood, obtained in a trial of the OX40 agonist ivuxolimab. This TCR came from an adult with an advanced solid tumor such as melanoma, head and neck, liver or kidney cancer. This chain joins TRBV6-5 and TRBJ2-1; D is possibly TRBD2 (5 bases). CDR3 loop: CASSYRRGDNEQFF. CDR3 nucleotides: TGTGCCAGCAGTTACCGCCGGGGTGACAATGAGCAGTTCTTC.